This TCR beta chain was recovered during a study of control samples from healthy donors and cancer patients. Profiled with immunoSEQ multiplex PCR; TCRdb holds only in-frame clones, not every one. The table lists about 130,000 clones, around 90% of them singletons. Germline-derived CDR1 and CDR2 are SGDLS and YYNGEE. V was trimmed by 4 bases and J by 0 bases, leaving 17 bases between them. The CDR3 totals 16 residues. This TCR came from a man between 35 and 55 years old in good health. Sequenced: blood. The chain combines TRBV9 with TRBJ2-7, with a tentative D call TRBD1 (6 bases). The CDR3 loop reads CASSYFGDIISYEQYF. In DNA, the CDR3 is TGTGCCAGCAGCTATTTTGGGGACATCATCTCCTACGAGCAGTACTTC.